These 10 T cell receptor beta chains share one sample of origin, sequenced in a study of control samples from healthy donors and cancer patients. TCRdb's table, derived via immunoSEQ multiplex PCR, lists solely in-frame clones and lacks some. The profile covers 130,000 or so clones, with roughly 91% appearing a single time and about 8.7% taken by the ten largest. The sequenced sample was blood. These receptors all stem from a man aged 35-49 years in good health.

In its sample, this clone was seen once. This CDR3 is CASSLEGGLLMNTEAFF. The DNA of the CDR3 is TGTGCCAGCAGCTTAGAGGGAGGGCTGCTCATGAACACTGAAGCTTTCTTT. V usage is TRBV7-2 and J usage is TRBJ1-1, with unresolved D. Germline CDR1 is SGHTA and CDR2 is FQGNSA. V lost 1 base, J lost 0 bases, and 15 bases lay in between. The CDR3 spans 17 residues.

The chain uses TRBV15 and TRBJ2-3, with D unresolved. CDR1 LNHNV and CDR2 YYDKDF come from the germline V gene (reference sequence). Trimming took 3 bases from V and 2 from J, leaving 9 bases between them. The CDR3 consists of 14 residues. The CDR3 here is CATSSIDNTDTQYF. Written as DNA, the CDR3 is TGTGCCACCAGCAGTATAGATAACACAGATACGCAGTATTTT.

This clone was recorded a few times. V is TRBV11-2 and J is TRBJ2-2, with D unclear. The V gene's germline CDR1 is SGHAT and CDR2 FQNNGV. Trimming took off 1 base at V and 1 base at J, with 10 bases between the two ends. This CDR3 spans 16 amino acids. The CDR3: CASSLVTVMNTGELFF. The DNA for the CDR3 is TGTGCCAGCAGCTTAGTAACTGTTATGAACACCGGGGAGCTGTTTTTT.

This chain links TRBV19 with TRBJ1-2, with 7 nucleotides matching TRBD1. Germline V lookup: CDR1 LNHDA, CDR2 SQIVND (reference sequence). CDR3 size: 15 residues. Losses at the gene ends were 7 bases for V and 2 bases for J; bases not matched to a gene: 10. The CDR3 DNA sequence: TGTGCCAGTACTTATAGTGGGACAGCCAACTATGGCTACACCTTC. It codes for CASTYSGTANYGYTF.

The chain combines TRBV19 with TRBJ2-1; 11 bases fit TRBD2. The germline V gene has CDR1 LNHDA and CDR2 SQIVND (reference sequence). The J segment lost 3 bases and the V segment lost 4 bases, leaving 8 bases of the junction unmatched. This CDR3 spans 17 amino acids. The CDR3 DNA sequence: TGTGCCAGTAGTACCCTAGCGGGGGGCCGGAGCTACAATGAGCAGTTCTTC. The encoded protein is CASSTLAGGRSYNEQFF.

This chain joins TRBV29-1 and TRBJ1-2; D gene unclear. Germline-derived CDR1 and CDR2 are SQVTM and ANQGSEA. The CDR3 contains 14 residues. Between the trimmed V and J ends, which lost 0 bases and 1 base, there was a span of 9 bases. This CDR3 reads CSVEDQTDNYGYTF. In DNA form, the CDR3 reads TGCAGCGTTGAAGATCAAACGGATAACTATGGCTACACCTTC.

V gene TRBV7-8 combines with J gene TRBJ1-2; D is possibly TRBD1 (5 bases). The V gene's germline CDR1 is SGHVS and CDR2 FQNEAQ. There are 15 residues in the CDR3. V was shortened by 0 bases and J by 0 bases, with 8 bases between the two germline ends. Here the CDR3 DNA reads TGTGCCAGCAGCTTAGCCGACAGCTCTAACTATGGCTACACCTTC. This codes for CASSLADSSNYGYTF.

CDR3 protein: CASSQGLHSRGQPQHF. In nucleotides, the CDR3 is TGTGCCAGCAGCCAAGGATTACACTCTCGAGGACAGCCCCAGCATTTT. This chain uses TRBV3-1 (or the pseudogene TRBV3-2) with TRBJ1-5; no clear D gene. The ends were cut back, 1 base at V and 7 bases at J, with 17 bases in the middle. The germline V gene encodes CDR1 LGHDT and CDR2 YNNKEL (reference sequence). The length of the CDR3 is 16 residues.

The table lists this clone with a count of one. The chain recombines TRBV6-6 with TRBJ2-3, with TRBD2 matching over 15 bases. The CDR3 covers 18 residues. V shed 5 bases, J shed 2 bases, and the junction held 8 bases outside the gene matches. Germline V lookup: CDR1 MNHNY, CDR2 SVGAGI (reference sequence). CDR3 protein: CASSLGTSGGINTDTQYF. The DNA for the CDR3 is TGTGCCAGCAGTCTCGGGACTAGCGGGGGGATAAACACAGATACGCAGTATTTT.

Here the CDR3 reads CSVEHKDYNVLTF. The CDR3 nucleotides read TGCAGCGTTGAACACAAGGACTACAACGTCCTGACTTTC. The chain employs TRBV29-1 and TRBJ2-6, with TRBD2 as a possible D gene (6 bases). The CDR3 extends over 13 amino acids. In germline, CDR1 is SQVTM, CDR2 ANQGSEA. Trimming took 2 bases from V and 9 from J, leaving 11 bases between them.